A single sample is the source of the 32 T cell receptor beta chains below, sequenced in a study of shared clonotypes between healthy human individuals. The repertoire was sequenced with immunoSEQ multiplex PCR; TCRdb's copy has only in-frame clones and lacks some. The sample contains millions of clones, approximately 92% of which appear only once. The sequencing sample was made of naive CD4+ T cells sorted from blood. Documented subset: CD45RA+ positively selected. These receptors were taken from a man between 18 and 29 years old in good health.

The chain is built from TRBV19 and TRBJ1-2, with D hard to call. This CDR3 is 15 amino acids long. CDR1 is LNHDA and CDR2 is SQIVND in the germline V gene (reference sequence). Trimming cost V 7 bases and J 6 bases, with 21 bases left between them. This CDR3 is CASKGLSEPSHGYTF. Written as DNA, the CDR3 is TGTGCCAGTAAAGGCTTATCGGAGCCCTCTCATGGCTACACCTTC.

The V gene is TRBV1, the J gene TRBJ1-2; TRBD1, as called in the table, went unchecked against the DNA. TRBV1 is recorded as a pseudogene. This CDR3 is built from 14 residues. CDR3 coding DNA: TGCACCAGCAGAGGTAACAGGGGGTTTAATGGCTACACCTTC. It translates to CTSRGNRGFNGYTF.

There are a few counts of this clone. The chain recombines TRBV12-5 with TRBJ1-5; no firm D call. This CDR3 is built from 14 residues. Trimming removed 8 bases from V and 1 base from J, with 12 bases in between. CDR1 and CDR2 from the germline V gene are LGHNT and FRNRAP. DNA for the CDR3: TGTGCTAGTCGATCCCAAGGGAGCAATCAGCCCCAGCATTTT. This sequence encodes CASRSQGSNQPQHF.

This clone showed up just once. The chain joins TRBV10-3 to TRBJ2-7; D is unclear. The length of the CDR3 is 15 residues. The V gene lost 4 bases and the J gene lost 4 bases, with 17 bases spanning the gap. Germline V gene data show CDR1 as ENHRY and CDR2 as SYGVKD. The CDR3: CAISGLGASVYEQYF. The CDR3 bases are TGTGCCATCAGTGGTTTGGGCGCATCCGTATACGAGCAGTACTTC.

The chain employs TRBV7-9 and TRBJ2-3; D remains unclear. V was cut by 4 bases and J by 2 bases, with 7 bases left in between. The CDR3 spans 13 residues. CDR1 and CDR2 (germline): SEHNR, FQNEAQ (reference sequence). The CDR3 nucleotides read TGTGCCAGCAGCTGGGCGATCACAGATACGCAGTATTTT. Translation gives CASSWAITDTQYF.

The V gene is TRBV19, the J gene TRBJ2-2; D unclear. This CDR3 is 15 amino acids long. CDR1 and CDR2 (germline): LNHDA, SQIVND (reference sequence). Between the trimmed V and J ends, which lost 9 bases and 1 base, there was a span of 15 bases. CDR3 in amino acids: CASRTGDLNTGELFF. The CDR3 DNA follows: TGTGCCAGCCGGACGGGTGATCTGAACACCGGGGAGCTGTTTTTT.

The genes are TRBV19 and TRBJ1-2; D is uncertain. The CDR3 length is 16 residues. The germline V gene has CDR1 LNHDA and CDR2 SQIVND (reference sequence). V lost 6 bases, J lost 7 bases, and 24 bases lay in between. This CDR3 is CASRPWGNSFSRGYTF. The CDR3 DNA is TGTGCCAGTAGACCCTGGGGTAACAGTTTTTCCCGTGGCTACACCTTC.

Remarks on this clone: The junction does not match germline at one end; this may be a read error. The same CDR3 arises from other DNA sequences in this sample as well. The chain has TRBV7-7 and TRBJ2-3, with 10 bases matching TRBD2. CDR3 length: 15 residues. The V gene's germline CDR1 is SSHAT and CDR2 FNYEAQ (reference sequence). The CDR3 spells CASSLTSGGTDTQYF. The CDR3 nucleotides read TGTGCTAGCAGCCTAACTAGCGGGGGCACAGATACGCAGTATTTT.

J is TRBJ1-2 and V is TRBV13; no clear D gene. Trimming took off 0 bases at V and 5 bases at J, with 7 bases between the two ends. In germline, CDR1 is PRHDT, CDR2 FYEKMQ (reference sequence). The CDR3 contains 13 residues. The CDR3, as DNA: TGTGCCAGCAGCTTAGGGGTAGGGTATGGCTACACCTTC. Translation: CASSLGVGYGYTF. Filled out from reference TRBV13 and TRBJ1-2, the complete variable domain reads AAGVIQSPRHLIKEKRETATLKCYPIPRHDTVYWYQQGPGQDPQFLISFYEKMQSDKGSIPDRFSAQQFSDYHSELNMSSLELGDSALYFCASSLGVGYGYTFGSGTRLTVV.

The V gene is TRBV19, the J gene TRBJ2-2, with TRBD2 matching over 7 bases. Looked up from germline, CDR1 is LNHDA and CDR2 is SQIVND (reference sequence). CDR3 length equals 16 residues. Trimming cost V 7 bases and J 5 bases; bases outside gene matches: 13. The CDR3 spells CASISGSGPGTGELFF. DNA for the CDR3: TGTGCCAGTATCTCCGGTAGCGGGCCAGGAACCGGGGAGCTGTTTTTT.

As to this clone: The same CDR3 can be traced to other DNA sequences in this sample. This chain connects TRBV11-3 to TRBJ2-7; no firm D call. The germline gives CDR1 SGHNT, CDR2 YENEEA. CDR3 length: 13 amino acids. V shed 0 bases and J shed 3 bases, with 6 bases lying between them. The CDR3 DNA reads as TGTGCCAGCAGCTTAGAGGGCGGCTACGAGCAGTACTTC. Protein: CASSLEGGYEQYF.

V is TRBV7-2 and J is TRBJ2-5, with TRBD2 matching 9 bases. Germline V gene sequence: CDR1 SGHTA, CDR2 FQGNSA. CDR3 size: 15 residues. Unmatched junction bases numbered 12, after V lost 6 bases and J lost 7 bases. The CDR3, as DNA: TGTGCCAGCAGACCCGCTAGCGGGGCCCTGGGGACCCAGTACTTC. Protein sequence: CASRPASGALGTQYF.

The V gene is TRBV5-4, the J gene TRBJ2-5; tentatively, D is TRBD2 (5 bases). The length of the CDR3 is 13 residues. The germline V gene encodes CDR1 SGHNT and CDR2 YYREEE (reference sequence). Trimming left V 4 bases short and J 4 bases short, with 11 bases between. The CDR3 DNA reads TGTGCCAGCAGCCGGAGGACTGGAGAGACCCAGTACTTC. Translated, it gives CASSRRTGETQYF.

The chain uses TRBV9 and TRBJ1-2; D not certain. The germline V and J ends were trimmed by 4 bases and 3 bases, with 13 bases remaining between them. In germline, CDR1 is SGDLS, CDR2 YYNGEE. The CDR3 has 14 residues. In nucleotides, the CDR3 is TGTGCCAGCAGCCCAACAGACACGGACTATGGCTACACCTTC. Protein sequence: CASSPTDTDYGYTF.

The gene calls are TRBV6-5 and TRBJ2-7; TRBD1 matches 8 bases. The CDR3 is 15 residues long. J gave up 3 bases and V 3 bases, and 7 bases lay outside the gene matches. The germline CDR1 and CDR2 sequences are MNHEY and SVGAGI. CDR3 sequence reads: CASSYRDRRGYEQYF. The CDR3 DNA sequence: TGTGCCAGCAGTTATCGGGACAGGCGAGGCTACGAGCAGTACTTC.

Concerning this clone: The sample has other DNA sequences that encode this CDR3 too. The chain joins TRBV5-1 to TRBJ2-5; maybe TRBD2 (5 bases). Trimming took off 3 bases at V and 4 bases at J, with 10 bases between the two ends. This CDR3 contains 13 residues. The germline V gene encodes CDR1 SGHRS and CDR2 YFSETQ. The CDR3 DNA follows: TGCGCCAGCAGCTCTGGACTGGGAGAGACCCAGTACTTC. Translation gives CASSSGLGETQYF.

The gene calls are TRBV11-2 and TRBJ2-1; TRBD2 agrees at 8 bases. Trimming cost V 5 bases and J 4 bases; bases outside gene matches: 7. CDR1 SGHAT and CDR2 FQNNGV come from the germline V gene. This CDR3 region has 15 residues. The CDR3 sequence: CASSVTSGRYNEQFF. The CDR3 DNA is TGTGCCAGCAGCGTAACTAGCGGCCGGTACAATGAGCAGTTCTTC.

The rearrangement links TRBV11-2 to TRBJ1-6, with unresolved D. The germline V and J ends were trimmed by 11 bases and 8 bases, with 13 bases remaining between them. CDR1 is SGHAT and CDR2 is FQNNGV in the germline V gene. CDR3 length: 12 amino acids. CDR3 sequence: CALNGGDSPLHF. The CDR3 DNA reads TGTGCCCTTAACGGTGGCGATTCACCCCTCCACTTT.

The chain combines TRBV6-6 with TRBJ2-1, with D perhaps matching TRBD1 (5 bases). Trimming left V 4 bases short and J 0 bases short, with 13 bases between. From germline, CDR1 is MNHNY and CDR2 SVGAGI (reference sequence). The CDR3 covers 16 residues. CDR3 coding DNA: TGTGCCAGCAGTTCACGACAGTCGAGCTCCTACAATGAGCAGTTCTTC. Amino acid sequence: CASSSRQSSSYNEQFF.

This chain joins TRBV2 and TRBJ1-6, with TRBD1 identical over 11 bases. CDR3 length: 15 amino acids. CDR1 is SNHLY and CDR2 is FYNNEI in the germline V gene. V gave up 5 bases and J gave up 7 bases; unmatched junction bases: 4. The CDR3 sequence is CASSRDRGGNSPLHF. The CDR3 nucleotides read TGTGCCAGCAGTCGGGACAGGGGGGGCAATTCACCCCTCCACTTT.

The rearrangement links TRBV19 to TRBJ2-7; D gene unclear. The CDR3 loop spans 14 amino acids. V was pared by 1 base and J by 9 bases, with 16 bases between. Germline CDR1 reads LNHDA; CDR2 reads SQIVND (reference sequence). The CDR3 DNA is TGTGCCAGTAGTATAGGTCCGGCGATAGGTGGGCAGTACTTC. It encodes CASSIGPAIGGQYF.

The rearrangement uses TRBV19 and TRBJ1-2; TRBD1 might be the D (5 bases). CDR1 LNHDA and CDR2 SQIVND come from the germline V gene (reference sequence). This CDR3 has 12 amino acids. V lost 5 bases and J lost 5, with 9 bases in between. Here the CDR3 DNA reads TGTGCCAGTAGTTTCAGACAGTATGGCTACACCTTC. This gives the protein CASSFRQYGYTF.

J is TRBJ1-4 and V is TRBV9; D is unresolved. The germline V and J ends were trimmed by 4 bases and 8 bases, with 21 bases remaining between them. The CDR3 runs 16 residues. Looked up from germline, CDR1 is SGDLS and CDR2 is YYNGEE. This CDR3 reads CASSPTEGGVWEKLFF. Written as DNA, the CDR3 is TGTGCCAGCAGCCCAACAGAGGGCGGAGTTTGGGAAAAACTGTTTTTT.

The chain has TRBV9 and TRBJ1-2; maybe TRBD1 (6 bases). The germline V and J ends were trimmed by 4 bases and 1 base, with 14 bases remaining between them. Germline CDR1 and CDR2: SGDLS and YYNGEE. The CDR3 sequence is 15 residues long. CDR3 amino acids: CASSPSGGLNYGYTF. Here the CDR3 DNA reads TGTGCCAGCAGCCCATCGGGGGGGCTTAACTATGGCTACACCTTC.

Turning to this clone: The sample carries other DNA sequences with the same CDR3. The genes are TRBV19 and TRBJ2-7; unclear D gene. The V gene's germline CDR1 is LNHDA and CDR2 SQIVND (reference sequence). This CDR3 has 13 residues. Trimming left V 1 base short and J 1 base short, with 5 bases between. Written as DNA, the CDR3 is TGTGCCAGTAGTATAGTAGGATCCTACGAGCAGTACTTC. Encoded protein: CASSIVGSYEQYF.

The CDR3 loop reads CASSRNGDTPLGQYF. The CDR3 coding sequence is TGTGCCAGCAGCCGCAATGGAGACACCCCGCTGGGGCAGTACTTC. V and J are TRBV5-4 and TRBJ2-7; D gene unclear. Germline CDR1 and CDR2: SGHNT and YYREEE (reference sequence). The CDR3 spans 15 residues. The V end lost 4 bases, the J end lost 9 bases, and 23 bases lay between the germline ends.

Worth noting for this clone: The junction does not match germline at one end; this may be a read error. The gene calls are TRBV30 and TRBJ2-5; 12 positions agree with TRBD1. CDR3 size: 12 residues. Germline V gives CDR1 GTSNPN, CDR2 SVGIG (reference sequence). The CDR3 nucleotides read TGCTCCTGGGACAGGGGGCCTGAGACCCAGTACTTC. Translation gives CSWDRGPETQYF.

The CDR3: CASSSQSVNNYGYTF. The CDR3 DNA is TGTGCCAGCAGTTCTCAATCAGTGAATAACTATGGCTACACCTTC. The genes are TRBV11-2 and TRBJ1-2; D call uncertain. Trimming left V 6 bases short and J 1 base short, with 15 bases between. Germline loops: CDR1 SGHAT, CDR2 FQNNGV. This CDR3 has 15 residues.

The V and J genes are TRBV6-1 and TRBJ1-3; TRBD1 matches 9 bases. With 3 bases clipped from V and 4 bases from J, the junction kept 10 bases outside the gene matches. Germline values: CDR1 MNHNS, CDR2 SASEGT. This CDR3 comprises 17 residues. As DNA, the CDR3 is TGTGCCAGCAGTGAGTGGATACAGGGGGCGTTCGGAAACACCATATATTTT. This codes for CASSEWIQGAFGNTIYF.

Note on this clone: Other DNA sequences from this sample encode an identical CDR3 as well. V gene TRBV5-1 combines with J gene TRBJ2-2, with a possible D match to TRBD1 (5 bases). Germline V CDR1 and CDR2: SGHRS, YFSETQ. V lost 0 bases and J 2 bases, leaving 8 bases between the germline ends. The CDR3 runs 15 residues. The CDR3 DNA sequence: TGCGCCAGCAGCTTGGACAGGCTTAACACCGGGGAGCTGTTTTTT. Amino acids: CASSLDRLNTGELFF.

The chain carries TRBV6-4 and TRBJ1-2; D is unclear. With 3 bases removed from V and 6 bases from J, the gap between germline ends came to 11 bases. The CDR3 sequence is 13 residues long. Per the germline V gene, CDR1 is MRHNA and CDR2 is SNTAGT. The CDR3 here is CASSEHRGNGYTF. The CDR3 coding sequence is TGTGCCAGCAGTGAGCACCGAGGGAATGGCTACACCTTC.

V and J are TRBV10-1 and TRBJ2-3; D is undetermined. V was pared by 5 bases and J by 3 bases, with 12 bases between. There are 14 residues in the CDR3. Germline assignment: CDR1 WNHNN and CDR2 SYGVQD (reference sequence). CDR3 nucleotides: TGCGCCAGCAGTAGGGCTAGAGCTACAGATACGCAGTATTTT. It is translated as CASSRARATDTQYF.